This T cell receptor beta chain was captured by sequencing in a study of blood T cell repertoires in COVID-19. Across the study: Whether acute or convalescent, the COVID-19 samples came from the United States, Italy and Spain. PBMCs, B-cell-depleted T cells, or T cells provided the cDNA or gDNA that made up the material.

The V gene end was trimmed by 7 bases and the J gene end by 3 bases; junction bases not matched to a gene: 8. The CDR3 runs to 15 residues. The V gene's germline CDR1 is SGHRS and CDR2 YFSETQ. Original analysis: By means of reference gene primer amplification, nucleated cell counts were estimated. Assay: immunoSEQ multiplex PCR; the TCRdb copy retains only in-frame clones and omits some. V, J and clone size were drawn from that table, and D and trimming were deduced from the DNA. The profile shows 200,000 to 250,000 clones, 85% to 90% of them singletons. V usage is TRBV5-1 and J usage is TRBJ2-2; 8 nucleotides line up with TRBD2. The sequencing input was peripheral blood. The clonotype originates from a man in his sixties with acute or convalescent COVID-19. This CDR3 is CASRRGAGDTGELFF. Written as DNA, the CDR3 is TGCGCCAGCCGGCGGGGGGCTGGGGACACCGGGGAGCTGTTTTTT.